The T cell receptor beta chain described here comes from a study of T cells in women clearing cervical HPV infection. Generated by immunoSEQ multiplex PCR, the TCRdb table keeps only in-frame clones and is missing some. In total, the table holds about 17,000 clones. The specimen was blood buffy coat. This receptor was taken from a woman aged 18-70 years with a cervical HPV16 infection that either progressed to CIN3+ or cleared (not recorded which).

CDR3 region: CASSMTGGAGELFF. The CDR3 DNA, read in part, is TGTGCCAGTAGTATGACAGGGGGGGCCGGGGAG. The V call is TRBV19, the J call TRBJ2-2; 9 bases fit TRBD1. Coverage ceases 3 residues before the CDR3 finishes, and the germline J gene fills in the end. J gave up 6 bases and V 3 bases, and 2 bases lay outside the gene matches. CDR1 and CDR2 from the germline V gene are LNHDA and SQIVND (reference sequence). CDR3 size: 14 residues.